The entry below gives a single T cell receptor (beta chain) sequence along with its context. Its antigen remains unknown. These data are taken from a study of T cells in Graves' hyperthyroidism and ophthalmopathy. Study-wide findings and caveats: Ophthalmopathy could be told apart from stable hyperthyroidism with a 13 V-J model.

TCR beta CDR3 regions were amplified from RNA transcripts. Researchers ran a first-round RT-PCR on the TCR CDR3 using the HTBI primer set. MiXCR, applied by TCRdb to the multiplex PCR reads, yields one record per CDR3 protein. The sample records 500,000 or so distinct CDR3 sequences, roughly a sixth being singletons. Fresh peripheral blood, about 9.3 ml, yielded the PBMCs. Sequencing input: blood. This sequence originates from a woman under 30 with Graves' ophthalmopathy.

The CDR3 spells CASSLWFPGGNIQYF. For the CDR3, the DNA is TGTGCCAGCAGTTTATGGTTCCCCGGTGGAAACATTCAGTACTTC. The rearrangement uses TRBV28 and TRBJ2-4; D remains ambiguous. Germline loops: CDR1 MDHEN, CDR2 SYDVKM. The germline V and J ends were trimmed by 0 bases and 6 bases, with 12 bases remaining between them. This CDR3 has 15 amino acids.